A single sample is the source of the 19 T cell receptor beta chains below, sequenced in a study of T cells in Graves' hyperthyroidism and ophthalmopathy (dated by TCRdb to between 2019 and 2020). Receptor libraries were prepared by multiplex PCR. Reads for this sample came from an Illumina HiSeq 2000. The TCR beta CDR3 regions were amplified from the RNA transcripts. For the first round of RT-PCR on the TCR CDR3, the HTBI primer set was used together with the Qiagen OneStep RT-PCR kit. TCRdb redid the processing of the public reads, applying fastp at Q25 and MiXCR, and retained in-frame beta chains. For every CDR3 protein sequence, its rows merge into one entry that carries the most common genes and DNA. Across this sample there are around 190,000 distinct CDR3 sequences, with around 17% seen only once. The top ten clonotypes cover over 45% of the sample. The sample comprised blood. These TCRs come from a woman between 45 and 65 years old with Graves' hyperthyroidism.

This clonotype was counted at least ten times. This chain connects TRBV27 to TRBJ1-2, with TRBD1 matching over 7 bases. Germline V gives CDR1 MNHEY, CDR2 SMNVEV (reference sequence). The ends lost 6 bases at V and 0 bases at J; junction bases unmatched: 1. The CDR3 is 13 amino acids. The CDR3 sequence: CASRDRSNYGYTF. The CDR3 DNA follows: TGTGCCAGCAGGGACAGGTCTAACTATGGCTACACCTTC.

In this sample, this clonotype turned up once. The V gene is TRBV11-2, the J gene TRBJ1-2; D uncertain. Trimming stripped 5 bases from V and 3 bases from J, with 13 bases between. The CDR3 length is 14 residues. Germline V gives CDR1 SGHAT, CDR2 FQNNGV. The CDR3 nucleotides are TGTGCCAGCAGCCCCCCAGTAGGGTACTATGGCTACACCTTC. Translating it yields CASSPPVGYYGYTF.

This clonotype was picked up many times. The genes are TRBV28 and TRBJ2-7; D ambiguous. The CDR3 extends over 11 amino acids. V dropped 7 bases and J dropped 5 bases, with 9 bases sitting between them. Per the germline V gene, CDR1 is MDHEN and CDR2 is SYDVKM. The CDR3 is CASTSNNEQYF. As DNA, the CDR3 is TGTGCCAGCACCTCTAATAACGAGCAGTACTTC.

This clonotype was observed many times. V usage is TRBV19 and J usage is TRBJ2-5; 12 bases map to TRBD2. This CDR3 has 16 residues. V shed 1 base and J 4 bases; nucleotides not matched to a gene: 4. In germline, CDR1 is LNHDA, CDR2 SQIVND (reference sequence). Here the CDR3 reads CASSIGSGLAGETQYF. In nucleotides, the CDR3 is TGTGCCAGTAGTATAGGCTCGGGACTAGCGGGAGAGACCCAGTACTTC.

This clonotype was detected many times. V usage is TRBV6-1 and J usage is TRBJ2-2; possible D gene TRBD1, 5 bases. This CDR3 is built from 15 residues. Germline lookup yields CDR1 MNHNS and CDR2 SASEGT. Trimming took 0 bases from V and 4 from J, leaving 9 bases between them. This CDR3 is CASSEAGVSTGELFF. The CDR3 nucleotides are TGTGCCAGCAGTGAAGCAGGGGTCAGCACCGGGGAGCTGTTTTTT.

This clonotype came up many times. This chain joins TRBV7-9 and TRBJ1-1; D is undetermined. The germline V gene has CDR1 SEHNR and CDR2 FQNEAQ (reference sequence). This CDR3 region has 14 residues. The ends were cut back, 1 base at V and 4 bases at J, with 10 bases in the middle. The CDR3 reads CASSLDDVVTEAFF. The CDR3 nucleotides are TGTGCCAGCAGCTTAGATGATGTGGTCACTGAAGCTTTCTTT.

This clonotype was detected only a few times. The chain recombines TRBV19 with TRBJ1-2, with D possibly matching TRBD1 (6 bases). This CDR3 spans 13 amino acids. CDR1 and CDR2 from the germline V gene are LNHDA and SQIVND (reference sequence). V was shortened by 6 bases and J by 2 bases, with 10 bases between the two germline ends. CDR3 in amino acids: CASRDSENYGYTF. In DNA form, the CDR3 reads TGTGCCAGTAGGGACAGCGAGAACTATGGCTACACCTTC.

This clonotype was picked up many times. The CDR3 nucleotides are TGTGCCAGCAGTTTATCCGGACTAGGCGCGAACACCGGGGAGCTGTTTTTT. Encoded protein: CASSLSGLGANTGELFF. The J gene is TRBJ2-2, the V gene TRBV27; 7 nucleotides line up with TRBD2. Germline CDR1 and CDR2: MNHEY and SMNVEV (reference sequence). The CDR3 is made up of 17 amino acids. The V and J ends lost 0 bases and 0 bases, in that order; junction bases with no gene match: 4.

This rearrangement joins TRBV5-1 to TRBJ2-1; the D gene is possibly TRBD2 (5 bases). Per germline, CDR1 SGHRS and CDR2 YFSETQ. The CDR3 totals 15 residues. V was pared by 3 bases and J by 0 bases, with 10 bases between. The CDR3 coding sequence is TGCGCCAGCAGCTCCCGTGGGAGCTCCTACAATGAGCAGTTCTTC. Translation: CASSSRGSSYNEQFF. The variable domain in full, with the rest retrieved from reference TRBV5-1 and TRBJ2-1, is KAGVTQTPRYLIKTRGQQVTLSCSPISGHRSVSWYQQTPGQGLQFLFEYFSETQRNKGNFPGRFSGRQFSNSRSEMNVSTLELGDSALYLCASSSRGSSYNEQFFGPGTRLTVL.

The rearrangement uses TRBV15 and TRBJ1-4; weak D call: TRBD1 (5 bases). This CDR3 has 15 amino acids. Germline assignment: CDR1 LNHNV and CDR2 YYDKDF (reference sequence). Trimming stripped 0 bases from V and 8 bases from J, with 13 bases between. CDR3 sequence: CATSRDLQVKEKLFF. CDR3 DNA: TGTGCCACCAGCAGAGATCTACAGGTCAAAGAAAAACTGTTTTTT. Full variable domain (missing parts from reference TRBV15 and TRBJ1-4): DAMVIQNPRYQVTQFGKPVTLSCSQTLNHNVMYWYQQKSSQAPKLLFHYYDKDFNNEADTPDNFQSRRPNTSFCFLDIRSPGLGDTAMYLCATSRDLQVKEKLFFGSGTQLSVL.

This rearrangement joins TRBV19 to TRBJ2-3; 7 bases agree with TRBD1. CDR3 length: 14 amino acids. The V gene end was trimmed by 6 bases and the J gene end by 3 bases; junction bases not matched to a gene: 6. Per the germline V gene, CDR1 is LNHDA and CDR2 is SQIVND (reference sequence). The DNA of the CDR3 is TGTGCCAGTAGAGGGACAGTTACTACAGATACGCAGTATTTT. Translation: CASRGTVTTDTQYF.

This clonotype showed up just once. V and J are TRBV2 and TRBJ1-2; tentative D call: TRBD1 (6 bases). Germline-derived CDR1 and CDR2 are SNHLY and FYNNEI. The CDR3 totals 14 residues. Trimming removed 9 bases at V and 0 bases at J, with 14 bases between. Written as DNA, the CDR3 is TGTGCCAGTTCCACGGACAGTCCTAACTATGGCTACACCTTC. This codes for CASSTDSPNYGYTF.

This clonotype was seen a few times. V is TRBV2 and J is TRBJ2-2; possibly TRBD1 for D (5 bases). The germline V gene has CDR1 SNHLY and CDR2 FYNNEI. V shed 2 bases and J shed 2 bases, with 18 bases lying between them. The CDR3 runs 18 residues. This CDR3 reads CASSELQVSHPNTGELFF. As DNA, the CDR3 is TGTGCCAGCAGTGAACTACAGGTATCACATCCTAACACCGGGGAGCTGTTTTTT.

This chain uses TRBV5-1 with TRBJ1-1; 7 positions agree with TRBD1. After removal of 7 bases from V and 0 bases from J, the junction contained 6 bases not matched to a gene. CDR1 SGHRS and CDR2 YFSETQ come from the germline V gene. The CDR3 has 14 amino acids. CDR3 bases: TGCGCCAGCTTTCAACAGGGGATGAACACTGAAGCTTTCTTT. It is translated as CASFQQGMNTEAFF.

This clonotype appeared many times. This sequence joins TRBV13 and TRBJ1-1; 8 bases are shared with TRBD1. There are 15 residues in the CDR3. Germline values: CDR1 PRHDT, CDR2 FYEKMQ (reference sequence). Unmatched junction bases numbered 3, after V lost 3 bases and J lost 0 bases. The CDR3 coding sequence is TGTGCCAGCAGCTTGGGACAGGCCATGAACACTGAAGCTTTCTTT. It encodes CASSLGQAMNTEAFF.

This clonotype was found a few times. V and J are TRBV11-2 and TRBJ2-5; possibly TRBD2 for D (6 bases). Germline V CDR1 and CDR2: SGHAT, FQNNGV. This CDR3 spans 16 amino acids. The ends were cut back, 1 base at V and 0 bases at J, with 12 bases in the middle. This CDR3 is CASSLGLEVYQETQYF. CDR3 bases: TGTGCCAGCAGCTTAGGACTAGAAGTGTACCAAGAGACCCAGTACTTC.

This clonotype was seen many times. CDR3 coding DNA: TGCAGTGCTAGGGGGTGGGGTATGGGGCAGCCCCAGCATTTT. Its protein is CSARGWGMGQPQHF. This chain joins TRBV20-1 and TRBJ1-5; D not resolved. The germline gives CDR1 DFQATT, CDR2 SNEGSKA (reference sequence). The CDR3 contains 14 residues. Between the trimmed V and J ends, which lost 3 bases and 7 bases, there was a span of 16 bases.

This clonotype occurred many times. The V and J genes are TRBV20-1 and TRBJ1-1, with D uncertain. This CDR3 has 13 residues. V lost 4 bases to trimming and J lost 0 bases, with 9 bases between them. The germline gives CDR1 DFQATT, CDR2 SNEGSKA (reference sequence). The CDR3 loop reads CSAKKVVNTEAFF. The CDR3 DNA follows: TGCAGTGCTAAAAAGGTTGTGAACACTGAAGCTTTCTTT.

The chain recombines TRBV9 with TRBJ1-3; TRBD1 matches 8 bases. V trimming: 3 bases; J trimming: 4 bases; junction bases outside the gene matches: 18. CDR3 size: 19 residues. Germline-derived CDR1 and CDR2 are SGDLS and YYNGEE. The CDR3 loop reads CASSDEPFGTGRSGNTIYF. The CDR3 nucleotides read TGTGCCAGCAGCGACGAACCTTTTGGGACAGGAAGGAGCGGAAACACCATATATTTT.